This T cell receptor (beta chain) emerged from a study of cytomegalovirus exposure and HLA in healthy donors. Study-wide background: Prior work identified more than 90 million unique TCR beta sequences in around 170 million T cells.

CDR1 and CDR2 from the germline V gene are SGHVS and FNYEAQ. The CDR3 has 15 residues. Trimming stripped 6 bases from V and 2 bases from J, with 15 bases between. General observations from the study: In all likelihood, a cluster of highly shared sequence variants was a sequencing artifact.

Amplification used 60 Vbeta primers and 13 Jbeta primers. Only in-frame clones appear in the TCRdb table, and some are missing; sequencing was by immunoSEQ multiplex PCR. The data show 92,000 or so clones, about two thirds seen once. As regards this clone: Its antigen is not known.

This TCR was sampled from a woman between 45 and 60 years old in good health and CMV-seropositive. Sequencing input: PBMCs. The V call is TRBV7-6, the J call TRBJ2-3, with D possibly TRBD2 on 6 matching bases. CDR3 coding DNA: TGTGCCAGCAGTGGGGCCTCGGGGGTCACAGATACGCAGTATTTT. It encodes CASSGASGVTDTQYF.